The 6 T cell receptor beta chains presented below share a single source sample, sequenced in a study of radiotherapy plus CTLA-4 blockade in lung cancer. Clones were sequenced by immunoSEQ multiplex PCR, and TCRdb holds only the in-frame ones, with some missing. The sample has around 63,000 clones; roughly three quarters are singletons. The starting material was peripheral blood, obtained from a patient treated with radiotherapy plus ipilimumab. The receptors shown here come from a human donor with non-small cell lung cancer whose response to radiotherapy plus ipilimumab could not be evaluated. Some clones in this sample may be carry-over from other donors' samples.

This sequence joins TRBV20-1 and TRBJ2-5; D unresolved. Trimming took 5 bases from V and 5 from J, leaving 9 bases between them. The germline CDR1 and CDR2 sequences are DFQATT and SNEGSKA (reference sequence). The CDR3 length is 11 residues. CDR3 amino acids: CSADPGETQYF. The CDR3 DNA sequence: TGCAGTGCTGACCCCGGGGAGACCCAGTACTTC.

In nucleotides, the CDR3 is TGTGCCAGCAGTGAAGCGGGAAAAGTTAGCGGGAACTATGGCTACACCTTC. As protein: CASSEAGKVSGNYGYTF. The chain combines TRBV2 with TRBJ1-2; D call uncertain. The V gene's germline CDR1 is SNHLY and CDR2 FYNNEI. The ends were cut back, 0 bases at V and 2 bases at J, with 16 bases in the middle. The CDR3 is 17 residues long.

Only one count was recorded for this clone. This chain uses TRBV28 with TRBJ1-3; D uncertain. The CDR3 length is 14 residues. Germline CDR1 and CDR2: MDHEN and SYDVKM. With 7 bases removed from V and 0 bases from J, the gap between germline ends came to 10 bases. The CDR3 spells CASTPAGSGNTIYF. The CDR3 nucleotides are TGTGCCAGCACCCCAGCGGGCTCTGGAAACACCATATATTTT.

The count of this clone is one. The chain employs TRBV5-6 and TRBJ2-1; 7 nucleotides align to TRBD1. The CDR3 is 15 residues long. With V trimmed by 2 bases and J by 4 bases, 6 bases remained unmatched. The germline V gene encodes CDR1 SGHDT and CDR2 YYEEEE. CDR3 amino acids: CASSFRDRVYNEQFF. CDR3 nucleotide sequence: TGTGCCAGCAGCTTCCGGGACAGAGTATACAATGAGCAGTTCTTC.

This clone was seen only once. The chain combines TRBV19 with TRBJ1-5, with D possibly TRBD1 on 5 matching bases. Germline V gene data show CDR1 as LNHDA and CDR2 as SQIVND (reference sequence). The length of the CDR3 is 15 residues. The V gene lost 10 bases and the J gene lost 6 bases, with 22 bases spanning the gap. The CDR3 region is CATQNAGGARQPQHF. CDR3 DNA sequence: TGTGCCACCCAAAACGCAGGCGGGGCTCGTCAGCCCCAGCATTTT.

The V call is TRBV19, the J call TRBJ2-7; TRBD1 aligns across 8 bases. Losses at the gene ends were 4 bases for V and 2 bases for J; bases not matched to a gene: 10. Germline CDR1 is LNHDA and CDR2 is SQIVND (reference sequence). CDR3 length: 16 amino acids. The CDR3 coding sequence is TGTGCCAGTAGTAGAGCCGGGACAGGTACACCCTACGAGCAGTACTTC. Translating gives CASSRAGTGTPYEQYF.